This T cell receptor beta chain was recovered during a study of blood T cell repertoires in COVID-19. Across the study: From the United States, Italy and Spain came samples of acute and convalescent COVID-19. Nucleic acid was either cDNA or gDNA, and it came from T cells, B-cell-depleted T cells, or PBMCs.

Sequencing used immunoSEQ multiplex PCR; TCRdb keeps in-frame clones, though not all of them. The sample gives 72,000 or so clones, more than 80% of which show up once; about 40% is in the top ten. V was pared by 3 bases and J by 6 bases, with 24 bases between. The germline gives CDR1 WNHNN, CDR2 SYGVQD (reference sequence). The CDR3 runs to 18 residues. Sequences were obtained from peripheral blood. V is TRBV10-1 and J is TRBJ1-3, with TRBD1 as a possible D gene (6 bases). This TCR derives from a woman older than 75 with active or convalescent COVID-19. CDR3 sequence (DNA): TGCGCCAGCAGTGAAACCCACCAATTCGAGACAGGACTAAACACCATATATTTT. Encoded protein: CASSETHQFETGLNTIYF.